The subject of this entry is one T cell receptor beta chain. The sample originates from a study of PD-L1 blockade in urothelial cancer. Overall study: Patients started atezolizumab in about 2014, 1,200 mg intravenously every 3 weeks.

The germline V gene encodes CDR1 SGHRS and CDR2 YFSETQ. V gave up 3 bases and J gave up 4 bases; unmatched junction bases: 5. The CDR3 runs 14 residues. Sequencing used immunoSEQ multiplex PCR; TCRdb keeps in-frame clones, though not all of them. The top ten clones hold approximately 4% of a sample with 55,000 to 70,000 clones, 82% of them seen once. The TCR comes from a man in his sixties or seventies with urothelial cancer. The genes are TRBV5-1 and TRBJ1-1; 8 bases align to TRBD1. Sample: PBMCs, taken around atezolizumab (anti-PD-L1) treatment. This chain's CDR3 is CASSSPGGGTEAFF. The CDR3 nucleotides are TGCGCCAGCAGCTCCCCAGGGGGCGGCACTGAAGCTTTCTTT.